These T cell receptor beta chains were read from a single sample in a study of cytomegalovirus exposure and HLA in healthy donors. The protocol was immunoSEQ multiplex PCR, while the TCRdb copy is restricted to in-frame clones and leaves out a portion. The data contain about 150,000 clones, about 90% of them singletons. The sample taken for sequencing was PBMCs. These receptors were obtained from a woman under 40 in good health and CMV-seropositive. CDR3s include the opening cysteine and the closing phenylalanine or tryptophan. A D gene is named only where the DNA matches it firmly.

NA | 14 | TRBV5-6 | CASSLPGAKNIQYF
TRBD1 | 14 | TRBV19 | CASTQDRGRGPQHF
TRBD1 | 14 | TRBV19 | CASSTWDSSYEQYF
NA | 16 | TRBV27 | CASSLLGDSGANVLTF
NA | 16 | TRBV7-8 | CASSLAGGAAKNIQYF
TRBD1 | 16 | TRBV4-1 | CASSQVPRGRSNEQFF
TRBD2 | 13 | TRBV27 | CASRLAGEETQYF
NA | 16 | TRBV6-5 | CASSWTGRRGKNIQYF
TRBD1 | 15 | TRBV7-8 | CASSLGDRMNTEAFF
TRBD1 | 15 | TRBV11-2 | CASSLARQGPSIQYF
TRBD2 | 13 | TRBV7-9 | CASSTGTSGKQFF
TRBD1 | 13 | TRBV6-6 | CASRDRGLNEQFF
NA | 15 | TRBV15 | CATSVRAIANEKLFF
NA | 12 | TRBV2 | CASTREGYGYTF
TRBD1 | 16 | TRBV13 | CASSLRSGQGAHGYTF
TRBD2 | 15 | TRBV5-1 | CASSLSGGESYEQYF
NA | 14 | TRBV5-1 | CASSLAGVVYGYTF
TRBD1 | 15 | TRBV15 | CATSRSRQGGYEQYF
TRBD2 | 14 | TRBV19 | CASSISGVQETQYF
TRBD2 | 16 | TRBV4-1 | CASSQGGGLLAGELFF
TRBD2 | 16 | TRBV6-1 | CASSEALTSVADTQYF
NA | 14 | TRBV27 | CASSLSAISYEQYF
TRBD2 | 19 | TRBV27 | CASSPDGTSRPQDVETQYF
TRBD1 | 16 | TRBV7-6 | CASSLVDRGPGETQYF
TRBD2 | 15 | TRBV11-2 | CASSSGLAGTDTQYF